Sequencing of this T cell receptor (beta chain) was carried out in a study of shared clonotypes between healthy human individuals. TCRdb's copy holds only in-frame clones and misses some; the assay was immunoSEQ multiplex PCR. This table holds approximately 500,000 clones, 90% to 96% found once. The V end was cut by 4 bases, the J end by 4 bases, with 14 bases between. Germline CDR1 and CDR2: SGHRS and YFSETQ. This CDR3 contains 14 residues. This rearrangement joins TRBV5-1 to TRBJ1-2; D is uncertain. This TCR derives from a woman in her 30s in good health. The sequenced material came from naive CD4+ T cells sorted from blood. The sample's subset: CD45RA+ positively selected. The DNA for the CDR3 is TGCGCCAGCAGCCCAAGAGAGGGAGGCTATGGCTACACCTTC. Translated: CASSPREGGYGYTF.